This T cell receptor beta chain came from a study of shared clonotypes between healthy human individuals. This CDR3 comprises 13 residues. Trimming stripped 4 bases from V and 2 bases from J, with 8 bases between. The germline V gene has CDR1 SNHLY and CDR2 FYNNEI. As to this clone: It differs at one base from a far larger clone, so likely a read error.

Sequencing used immunoSEQ multiplex PCR; TCRdb keeps in-frame clones, though not all of them. The profile shows approximately 1,000,000 clones, around 78% of them singletons. Sequencing was performed on memory CD4+ T cells from PBMCs. Subset defined: CD45RA-negative fraction. The chain employs TRBV2 and TRBJ1-1; D perhaps matches TRBD1 (5 bases). The source is a man between 18 and 29 years old in good health. Some clones in this sample may be carry-over from other donors' samples. The DNA of the CDR3 is TGTGCCAGCAGTGCGGGGGGAAACACTGAAGCTTTCTTT. Translated: CASSAGGNTEAFF. Supplemented by reference TRBV2 and TRBJ1-1, the full variable domain reads EPEVTQTPSHQVTQMGQEVILRCVPISNHLYFYWYRQILGQKVEFLVSFYNNEISEKSEIFDDQFSVERPDGSNFTLKIRSTKLEDSAMYFCASSAGGNTEAFFGQGTRLTVV.